This T cell receptor (beta chain) came from a study of technical replicates of blood from a handful of donors. Sequencing used immunoSEQ multiplex PCR; TCRdb keeps in-frame clones, though not all of them. The sample has tens of thousands of clones; just over 90% are singletons. The CDR3 length is 14 residues. Germline CDR1 reads SNHLY; CDR2 reads FYNNEI. Trimming removed 6 bases from V and 4 bases from J, with 15 bases in between. The TCR was taken from a human donor in good health. Sequenced material: T cells isolated from PBMCs. V gene TRBV2 combines with J gene TRBJ1-2; D is perhaps TRBD1 (5 bases). The CDR3 sequence: CASSATAGPYGYTF. In DNA, the CDR3 is TGTGCCAGCAGCGCGACAGCGGGACCCTATGGCTACACCTTC.